This TCR beta chain was identified during a study of OX40 agonist ivuxolimab in advanced cancers. For the study at large: Patients got intravenous ivuxolimab at 0.01 to 10 mg/kg every 2 weeks.

Generated by immunoSEQ multiplex PCR, the TCRdb table keeps only in-frame clones and is missing some. The sample consists of about 85,000 clones, around 87% of them appearing once. Germline CDR1 is SEHNR and CDR2 is FQNEAQ (reference sequence). V lost 5 bases and J lost 9; bases outside the gene matches: 18. This CDR3 is 17 amino acids long. The V call is TRBV7-9, the J call TRBJ2-3; 9 bases are a match to TRBD2. The receptor's source is an adult with an advanced solid tumor such as melanoma, head and neck, liver or kidney cancer. The sequencing used CD4+ or CD8+ T cells sorted from blood, collected in a trial of the OX40 agonist ivuxolimab. The CDR3 protein is CASSPPGSGRRPGTQYF. The CDR3 coding sequence is TGTGCCAGCAGCCCCCCCGGGAGCGGGAGGCGCCCTGGGACGCAGTATTTT.